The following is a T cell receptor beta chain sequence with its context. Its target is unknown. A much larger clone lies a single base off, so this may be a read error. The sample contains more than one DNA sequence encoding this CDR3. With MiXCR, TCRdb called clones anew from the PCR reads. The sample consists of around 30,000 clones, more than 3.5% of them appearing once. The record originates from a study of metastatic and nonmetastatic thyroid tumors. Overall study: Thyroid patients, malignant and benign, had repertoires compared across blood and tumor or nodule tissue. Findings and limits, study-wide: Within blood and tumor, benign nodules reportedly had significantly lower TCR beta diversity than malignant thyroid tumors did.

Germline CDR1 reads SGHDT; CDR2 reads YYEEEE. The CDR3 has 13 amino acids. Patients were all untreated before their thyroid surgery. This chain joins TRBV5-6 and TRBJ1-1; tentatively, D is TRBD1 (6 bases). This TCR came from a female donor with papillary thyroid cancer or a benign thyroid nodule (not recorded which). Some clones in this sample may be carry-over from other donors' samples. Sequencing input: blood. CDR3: CVSSWTVNTEAFF. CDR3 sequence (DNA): TGTGTCAGCAGCTGGACAGTGAACACTGAAGCATTCTTT.